The T cell receptor (beta chain) described here comes from a study of blood T cells in healthy people across ages. A note on this clonotype: What it binds is unknown.

Germline-derived CDR1 and CDR2 are SGHTA and FQGTGA. V was clipped by 4 bases and J by 10 bases; unmatched bases: 7. The CDR3 spans 13 residues. The authors ran a second PCR of about 6 to 11 cycles using a sample-barcoded 5' primer and a J-beta primer mix. TCRdb passed the 5' RACE reads through MiXCR, listing each CDR3 protein once. The data hold fewer than 800,000 distinct CDR3 sequences, with around a quarter observed a single time. Whole-study results and caveats: The fall in TCR beta diversity per million T cells was roughly linear with age.

This sample also appeared in a second study, on T cells of mothers and their children. That investigation notes: A few healthy Caucasian mothers and their six children donated.

The chain is built from TRBV7-3 and TRBJ2-1, with 7 bases identical to TRBD1. The source is a boy younger than 18 in good health. Sequenced input: blood. This chain's CDR3 is CASSWLTGQEQFF. In DNA form, the CDR3 reads TGTGCCAGCAGCTGGTTAACGGGACAGGAGCAGTTCTTC.